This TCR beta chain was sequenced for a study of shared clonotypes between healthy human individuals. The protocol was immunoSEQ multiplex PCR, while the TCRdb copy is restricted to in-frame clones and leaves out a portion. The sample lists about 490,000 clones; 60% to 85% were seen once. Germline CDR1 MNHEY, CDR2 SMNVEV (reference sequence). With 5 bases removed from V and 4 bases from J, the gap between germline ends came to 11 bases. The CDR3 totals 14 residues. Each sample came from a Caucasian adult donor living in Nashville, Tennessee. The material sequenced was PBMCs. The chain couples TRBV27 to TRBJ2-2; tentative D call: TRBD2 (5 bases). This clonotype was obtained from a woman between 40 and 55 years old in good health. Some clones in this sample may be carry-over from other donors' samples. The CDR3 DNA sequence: TGTGCCAGCAGTCCCCTAGCAGGCACCGGGGAGCTGTTTTTT. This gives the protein CASSPLAGTGELFF.